This T cell receptor beta chain appears in the sequencing data of a study of monozygotic twins with inflammatory bowel disease (dated by TCRdb to the late 2010s). Broadly, across the study: In total, around 28 monozygotic twin pairs made up the full study: 19 Danish pairs, all IBD-discordant, plus nine German pairs, of which four were IBD-concordant and five were IBD-discordant. The search for disease-associated traits relied mainly on comparing, within discordant pairs, IBD patients with their genetically identical healthy co-twins. Each individual had, on average, about 151 000 unique TCRalpha sequences and 181 000 unique TCRbeta sequences available for analysis.

Receptors were amplified or captured by 5' RACE. Preparation of each TCR library used 3,500 to 4,500 ng of total RNA. For each sample, cDNA was synthesized in eight separate reactions using SMARTScribe reverse transcriptase. Unique molecular identifiers containing a 6-nucleotide sample barcode were introduced through template switching during cDNA synthesis. Two nested PCRs of about 15 and 9 cycles amplified the TCRalpha and TCRbeta cDNA, and bead purification followed each PCR. Before amplification, the cDNA was treated with uracil DNA-glycosylase and purified using the QIAquick PCR purification kit. The second PCR added Illumina TruSeq-compatible adapters along with sample-specific barcodes. TapeStation and Qubit were used to check library quality and concentration, and roughly 4.9 ng of each library was pooled. Sequencing of the pooled libraries was done on an Illumina HiSeq2500 single-index Rapid Run using custom sequencing primers and 2 x 100 bp reads. Turning to the authors' computational methods: PCR and sequencing errors were corrected by UMI-based consensus assembly using MiGEC version 1.2.6. MiXCR version 2.1.1 handled V(D)J alignment, clonotype assembly and CDR3 extraction. Gene usage, clonotype sharing and MAIT/NKT TCR abundance were normalised by analysing the top 1000, 10 000 and 20 000 clonotypes per sample. After downsampling to 27 000 UMIs, diversity was calculated as the inverse Simpson index using the vegan R package. Paired Mann-Whitney U tests on discordant twin pairs were used, with Benjamini-Hochberg multiple-testing correction. TCRdb reprocessed the reads, so every CDR3 protein sequence counts as one entry and DNA is not shown. The V and J calls here are based on TCRdb, not the publication. The sample's table lists a count of 420,000 or so distinct CDR3 sequences. The ten top clones hold around 2.4% of the sample.

Broad study findings and their caveats: The results gave no support for a single strong signal or clonotype linked to IBD. Repertoire similarity did not differ between concordant and discordant twins, which could be due to limited statistical power. Fewer clonotypes were shared with other individuals by IBD patients than by healthy twins, most markedly in patients showing signs of disease activity. The analysis was unable to tell different T cell subtypes apart. IBD patients had lower TCRbeta repertoire diversity, measured by the inverse Simpson index, than their healthy co-twins. Background noise and inter-individual variability may have been introduced into the repertoires by the differing immunosuppressive treatments among patients.

Inclusive of the bounding cysteine and phenylalanine, the CDR3 is 15 residues long. The entry carries no DNA sequence. From a lookup of the germline V gene, CDR1 and CDR2 are SNHLY and FYNNEI. From each donor, a roughly 2.6 ml peripheral blood sample was collected into PAXgene tubes and stored at -80 degrees C. Without T cell sorting, total RNA was isolated from whole blood using the PAXgene blood miRNA kit on an automated QIAcube. Peripheral blood from monozygotic twin pairs who were concordant or discordant for inflammatory bowel disease underwent deep TCRalpha and TCRbeta repertoire profiling using unique molecular barcoding. Smoking habits were recorded for all twin pairs, and each individual was classified as a current, former or never smoker. As to this clonotype: Its recognized antigen is unknown.

Sequenced: blood. The clonotype originates from a human donor with ulcerative colitis or Crohn's disease, or a healthy co-twin of an affected twin (not recorded which). The V and J genes are TRBV2 and TRBJ2-1; TCRdb's assignment of TRBD2 cannot be checked, as there is no DNA. The CDR3 reads as follows: CASRSGSGVYNEQFF.